Presented here are 6 T cell receptor beta chains from one specimen sequenced in a study of T cells in Graves' hyperthyroidism and ophthalmopathy. Amplification targeted TCR beta CDR3 regions from RNA transcripts. HTBI primers were the set used in a first-round RT-PCR of the TCR CDR3. TCRdb called the multiplex PCR reads again in MiXCR, with one record for every CDR3 protein. The sample shows about 210,000 distinct CDR3 sequences, about 15% of them seen only once. The specimen was blood. Receptors were obtained from a man aged 50 to 60 with Graves' hyperthyroidism.

CDR3 bases: TGCGCCAGCAGCGCTCCTAGCGGGAATGCGGCCGGGGAGCTGTTTTTT. Its translation is CASSAPSGNAAGELFF. This chain links TRBV5-1 with TRBJ2-2, with 9 bases that match TRBD2. This CDR3 has 16 amino acids. The junction had 10 bases not matched to a gene; V was cut back by 4 bases and J by 6 bases. CDR1 SGHRS and CDR2 YFSETQ come from the germline V gene. The entire variable domain, with the rest obtained from reference TRBV5-1 and TRBJ2-2, is as follows: KAGVTQTPRYLIKTRGQQVTLSCSPISGHRSVSWYQQTPGQGLQFLFEYFSETQRNKGNFPGRFSGRQFSNSRSEMNVSTLELGDSALYLCASSAPSGNAAGELFFGEGSRLTVL.

This clonotype was counted a few times. The chain employs TRBV4-2 and TRBJ1-4; no clear D gene. Trimming removed 2 bases from V and 4 bases from J, with 11 bases in between. The germline gives CDR1 LGHNA, CDR2 YNFKEQ. This CDR3 spans 15 amino acids. The CDR3 protein is CASSQNGDGNEKLFF. Here the CDR3 DNA reads TGTGCCAGCAGCCAAAATGGAGATGGTAATGAAAAACTGTTTTTT.

This sequence joins TRBV27 and TRBJ1-2; 10 nucleotides line up with TRBD1. Germline V gene data show CDR1 as MNHEY and CDR2 as SMNVEV (reference sequence). This CDR3 comprises 16 residues. Germline trimming cut 6 bases from V and 1 base from J; bases unmatched to any gene: 8. The CDR3 nucleotides are TGTGCCAGCAGCCCGGGACAGGGGCTTTTTAACTATGGCTACACCTTC. It specifies CASSPGQGLFNYGYTF.

With respect to this clonotype: It may be a read error: a sequence one base away is much more abundant. V is TRBV25-1 and J is TRBJ2-1, with 7 bases that match TRBD1. The CDR3 length is 15 residues. CDR1 is MGHDK and CDR2 is SYGVNS in the germline V gene. After removal of 5 bases from V and 9 bases from J, the junction contained 13 bases not matched to a gene. The CDR3 spells CASSLSEQGIGEQFF. CDR3 in DNA: TGTGCCAGCAGTCTCTCCGAACAGGGGATCGGTGAGCAGTTCTTC. Variable domain in full (rest from reference TRBV25-1 and TRBJ2-1): EADIYQTPRYLVIGTGKKITLECSQTMGHDKMYWYQQDPGMELHLIHYSYGVNSTEKGDLSSESTVSRIRTEHFPLTLESARPSHTSQYLCASSLSEQGIGEQFFGPGTRLTVL.

J is TRBJ2-7 and V is TRBV20-1; 9 bases align to TRBD2. The CDR3 consists of 14 residues. Germline trimming cut 4 bases from V and 2 bases from J; bases unmatched to any gene: 6. Per germline, CDR1 DFQATT and CDR2 SNEGSKA (reference sequence). CDR3 sequence reads: CSATRPSGAYEQYF. CDR3 nucleotide sequence: TGCAGTGCTACCAGGCCTAGCGGGGCCTACGAGCAGTACTTC.

This clonotype was picked up many times. The chain combines TRBV11-2 with TRBJ2-7; 11 positions agree with TRBD2. Germline trimming cut 5 bases from V and 3 bases from J; bases unmatched to any gene: 6. Germline V gives CDR1 SGHAT, CDR2 FQNNGV. The CDR3 covers 15 residues. As DNA, the CDR3 is TGTGCCAGCAGCCTAGGGACTAGCGGATTCTACGAGCAGTACTTC. Translated: CASSLGTSGFYEQYF.